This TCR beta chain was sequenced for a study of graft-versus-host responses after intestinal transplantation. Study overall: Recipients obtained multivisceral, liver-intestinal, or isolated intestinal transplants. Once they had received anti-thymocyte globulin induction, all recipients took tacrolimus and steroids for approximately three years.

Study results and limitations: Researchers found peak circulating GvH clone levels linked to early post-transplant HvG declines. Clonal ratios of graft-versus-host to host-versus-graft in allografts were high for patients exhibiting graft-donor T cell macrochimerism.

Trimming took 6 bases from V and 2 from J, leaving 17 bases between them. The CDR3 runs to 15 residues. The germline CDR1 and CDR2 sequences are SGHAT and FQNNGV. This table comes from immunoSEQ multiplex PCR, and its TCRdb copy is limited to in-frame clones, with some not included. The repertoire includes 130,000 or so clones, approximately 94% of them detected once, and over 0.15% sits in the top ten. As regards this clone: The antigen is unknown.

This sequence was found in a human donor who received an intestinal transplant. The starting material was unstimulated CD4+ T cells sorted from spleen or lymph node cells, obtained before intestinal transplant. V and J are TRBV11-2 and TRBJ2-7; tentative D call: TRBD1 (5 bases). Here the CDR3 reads CASRQRQHYTYEQYF. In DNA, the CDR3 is TGTGCCAGCAGACAGAGACAGCATTATACCTACGAGCAGTACTTC.